These 26 T cell receptor beta chains were sequenced from one sample in a study of Graves' ophthalmopathy and Graves' hyperthyroidism. Transcripts of RNA were the source for amplifying TCR beta CDR3 regions. First-round RT-PCR with HTBI primers preceded a second-round multiplex PCR. In TCRdb, the multiplex PCR reads were re-called with MiXCR into one record per CDR3 protein. Of 900,000 to 1,200,000 distinct CDR3 sequences in the sample, about 36% were seen once. Source material: peripheral blood or thyroid tissue (not recorded which). These receptors originate from an adult man with Graves' hyperthyroidism.

The chain links TRBV5-1 to TRBJ2-1, with 16 bases that match TRBD2. The junction had 6 bases not matched to a gene; V was cut back by 3 bases and J by 9 bases. Germline lookup yields CDR1 SGHRS and CDR2 YFSETQ. The CDR3 length is 16 residues. CDR3 sequence (DNA): TGCGCCAGCAGCTCGGGACTAGCGGGGGGGGCAGGTGAGCAGTTCTTC. Protein product: CASSSGLAGGAGEQFF.

This clonotype was counted ten times or more. This chain uses TRBV4-1 with TRBJ1-5; D might be TRBD1 (6 bases). Trimming shortened V by 2 bases and J by 4 bases, and 9 bases separated the two germline ends. This CDR3 spans 14 amino acids. Germline V gene data show CDR1 as MGHRA and CDR2 as YSYEKL. This chain's CDR3 is CASSQRTANQPQHF. CDR3 coding DNA: TGCGCCAGCAGCCAAAGGACAGCAAATCAGCCCCAGCATTTT.

In its sample, this clonotype was seen many times. This sequence joins TRBV12-3 or TRBV12-4 and TRBJ1-2; D may be TRBD1 (5 bases). Trimming shortened V by 5 bases and J by 4 bases, and 14 bases separated the two germline ends. This CDR3 has 14 residues. The CDR3 loop is CASSSRGDSYGYTF. The DNA of the CDR3 is TGTGCCAGCAGTAGCCGGGGGGATAGCTATGGCTACACCTTC.

As for this clonotype: A single base separates this from a much larger clone, so it may be a read error. This chain uses TRBV7-9 with TRBJ1-4; D call uncertain. The CDR3 has 15 residues. Germline loops: CDR1 SEHNR, CDR2 FQNEAQ (reference sequence). CDR3 sequence: CASSLGDSANGKLFF. CDR3 in DNA: TGTGCCAGCAGCTTAGGGGATTCGGCTAATGGAAAACTGTTTTTT.

The chain is built from TRBV7-2 and TRBJ1-1, with a possible D match to TRBD1 (5 bases). V shed 3 bases and J shed 1 base, with 18 bases lying between them. Per germline, CDR1 SGHTA and CDR2 FQGNSA. The CDR3 has 17 amino acids. In DNA form, the CDR3 reads TGTGCCAGCAGCTTGAGGGGTTTCCGGCAGGGGAACACTGAAGCTTTCTTT. Protein: CASSLRGFRQGNTEAFF.

V is TRBV6-5 and J is TRBJ2-5, with D perhaps being TRBD1 or TRBD2 (6 bases each). This CDR3 is 15 amino acids long. Germline assignment: CDR1 MNHEY and CDR2 SVGAGI. The germline V and J ends were trimmed by 2 bases and 4 bases, with 14 bases remaining between them. The CDR3 reads CASSYMGGTVETQYF. In nucleotides, the CDR3 is TGTGCCAGCAGTTACATGGGGGGCACGGTAGAGACCCAGTACTTC.

In this sample, this clonotype turned up many times. The rearrangement uses TRBV7-2 and TRBJ2-5; D gene uncertain. This CDR3 is built from 13 residues. The germline V gene has CDR1 SGHTA and CDR2 FQGNSA. Trimming removed 0 bases at V and 6 bases at J, with 8 bases between. Here the CDR3 reads CASSLAGFKTQYF. Here the CDR3 DNA reads TGTGCCAGCAGCTTAGCAGGGTTTAAGACCCAGTACTTC. Together with reference TRBV7-2 and TRBJ2-5, the CDR3 gives the full variable domain: GAGVSQSPSNKVTEKGKDVELRCDPISGHTALYWYRQSLGQGLEFLIYFQGNSAPDKSGLPSDRFSAERTGGSVSTLTIQRTQQEDSAVYLCASSLAGFKTQYFGPGTRLLVL.

The chain combines TRBV2 with TRBJ2-5, with a tentative D call TRBD2 (6 bases). V shed 5 bases and J shed 8 bases, with 12 bases lying between them. This CDR3 is 12 amino acids long. Looked up from germline, CDR1 is SNHLY and CDR2 is FYNNEI. CDR3 nucleotides: TGTGCCAGCAGTAACCCCGGGGGAACCCAGTACTTC. Amino acids: CASSNPGGTQYF.

This clonotype was counted between two and nine times. V gene TRBV30 combines with J gene TRBJ2-7, with 7 nucleotides matching TRBD2. This CDR3 is 14 amino acids long. With V trimmed by 2 bases and J by 3 bases, 7 bases remained unmatched. Germline assignment: CDR1 GTSNPN and CDR2 SVGIG (reference sequence). DNA of the CDR3: TGTGCCTGGAGTTTTGCTAGCGGAGACTACGAGCAGTACTTC. Translation gives CAWSFASGDYEQYF.

Many counts were recorded for this clonotype. This sequence joins TRBV7-2 and TRBJ1-6; TRBD1 might be the D (6 bases). Germline assignment: CDR1 SGHTA and CDR2 FQGNSA. The CDR3 has 15 amino acids. The germline V and J ends were trimmed by 3 bases and 6 bases, with 12 bases remaining between them. The CDR3 here is CASSFQGQGNSPLHF. DNA for the CDR3: TGTGCCAGCAGCTTCCAGGGGCAGGGTAATTCACCCCTCCACTTT.

This clonotype was detected many times. The rearrangement links TRBV4-3 to TRBJ1-2, with D uncertain. V lost 0 bases and J 0 bases, leaving 11 bases between the germline ends. The CDR3 is 16 residues long. Germline assignment: CDR1 LGHNA and CDR2 YSLEER. CDR3 sequence (DNA): TGCGCCAGCAGCCAAGACCGGATCGGCTCTAACTATGGCTACACCTTC. This gives the protein CASSQDRIGSNYGYTF.

This chain joins TRBV10-3 and TRBJ1-2, with D possibly TRBD1 on 6 matching bases. Trimming cost V 9 bases and J 4 bases, with 15 bases left between them. CDR3 size: 13 residues. CDR1 and CDR2 from the germline V gene are ENHRY and SYGVKD. The CDR3 loop is CAMWGDTVYGYTF. The CDR3 DNA follows: TGTGCCATGTGGGGGGACACCGTCTATGGCTACACCTTC.

The chain couples TRBV11-2 to TRBJ2-7; D could derive from TRBD1 or TRBD2 (6 bases each). Germline CDR1 and CDR2: SGHAT and FQNNGV. V was shortened by 8 bases and J by 5 bases, with 22 bases between the two germline ends. There are 15 residues in the CDR3. The CDR3 is CASRGGGGLAHEQYF. The CDR3 DNA follows: TGTGCCAGCCGAGGAGGAGGGGGGCTTGCGCACGAGCAGTACTTC.

This clonotype was seen more than once but under ten times. A much larger clone lies a single base off, so this may be a read error. The chain uses TRBV29-1 and TRBJ1-1; TRBD1 is a possible D gene (6 bases). V lost 0 bases and J 5 bases, leaving 13 bases between the germline ends. CDR1 and CDR2 (germline): SQVTM, ANQGSEA. This CDR3 region has 14 residues. The CDR3: CSVEDLRGATEAFF. The CDR3 bases are TGCAGCGTTGAAGATCTTCGGGGGGCAACTGAAGCTTTCTTT.

This clonotype was counted only a few times. This chain joins TRBV12-3 or TRBV12-4 and TRBJ2-7, with D possibly matching TRBD2 (6 bases). V gave up 3 bases and J gave up 4 bases, with 19 bases separating them. This CDR3 is built from 16 residues. CDR3 sequence: CASSLFTGATSYEQYF. The CDR3 DNA reads as TGTGCCAGCAGTTTGTTTACGGGAGCGACTTCTTACGAGCAGTACTTC.

This clonotype occurred a few times. V usage is TRBV7-9 and J usage is TRBJ1-1; D is undetermined. The germline V and J ends were trimmed by 4 bases and 3 bases, with 12 bases remaining between them. Germline V gives CDR1 SEHNR, CDR2 FQNEAQ (reference sequence). CDR3 size: 14 residues. Here the CDR3 reads CASSSSGPYTEAFF. In nucleotides, the CDR3 is TGTGCCAGCAGCTCCAGCGGACCCTACACTGAAGCTTTCTTT.

This clonotype has more than one count but fewer than ten. The chain is built from TRBV9 and TRBJ1-5, with 7 bases that match TRBD1. The length of the CDR3 is 15 residues. CDR1 and CDR2 (germline): SGDLS, YYNGEE. The V and J ends lost 5 bases and 5 bases, in that order; junction bases with no gene match: 10. The CDR3 protein is CASSEALRGDQPQHF. As DNA, the CDR3 is TGTGCCAGCAGTGAAGCGCTCAGGGGGGATCAGCCCCAGCATTTT.

The chain is built from TRBV4-3 and TRBJ2-6; no reliable D call. CDR1 and CDR2 from the germline V gene are LGHNA and YSLEER. The CDR3 is 16 amino acids. V shed 0 bases and J shed 2 bases, with 8 bases lying between them. The CDR3 sequence: CASSQDAQAGANVLTF. As DNA, the CDR3 is TGCGCCAGCAGCCAAGATGCCCAGGCTGGGGCCAACGTCCTGACTTTC.

This rearrangement joins TRBV10-3 to TRBJ2-5; D perhaps matches TRBD1 (5 bases). This CDR3 contains 16 residues. V was trimmed by 2 bases and J by 5 bases, leaving 18 bases between them. Germline CDR1 and CDR2: ENHRY and SYGVKD. The CDR3 DNA is TGTGCCATCAGTGAGGACCGATATCAGGGAAAGGAGACCCAGTACTTC. It translates to CAISEDRYQGKETQYF.

This clonotype was observed a single time. This chain connects TRBV6-6 to TRBJ1-2; a weak D match, TRBD1 (5 bases). The CDR3 consists of 13 residues. The V end lost 8 bases, the J end lost 2 bases, and 12 bases lay between the germline ends. Germline V lookup: CDR1 MNHNY, CDR2 SVGAGI (reference sequence). The chain's CDR3 is CASRDAENYGYTF. The CDR3 DNA sequence: TGTGCCAGCCGGGACGCCGAGAACTATGGCTACACCTTC.

This clonotype showed up many times. This chain connects TRBV20-1 to TRBJ2-7, with TRBD1 matching 7 bases. With V trimmed by 3 bases and J by 2 bases, 4 bases remained unmatched. The CDR3 has 13 residues. Germline lookup yields CDR1 DFQATT and CDR2 SNEGSKA (reference sequence). Here the CDR3 DNA reads TGCAGTGCTAGGGGGACAGTAGCCTACGAGCAGTACTTC. This encodes CSARGTVAYEQYF.

This clonotype was seen many times. The chain is built from TRBV13 and TRBJ2-7; 14 bases are a match to TRBD2. This CDR3 has 14 amino acids. Germline V gene sequence: CDR1 PRHDT, CDR2 FYEKMQ (reference sequence). V lost 5 bases and J lost 6; bases outside the gene matches: 3. The CDR3 bases are TGTGCCAGCAGCCTGGGACTAGCGGGAGCCGAGCAGTACTTC. Translating gives CASSLGLAGAEQYF. Based on the CDR3 plus reference TRBV13 and TRBJ2-7, the full variable domain is AAGVIQSPRHLIKEKRETATLKCYPIPRHDTVYWYQQGPGQDPQFLISFYEKMQSDKGSIPDRFSAQQFSDYHSELNMSSLELGDSALYFCASSLGLAGAEQYFGPGTRLTVT.

This clonotype was observed many times. The J gene is TRBJ2-6, the V gene TRBV5-1, with D possibly matching TRBD1 (6 bases). V was cut by 4 bases and J by 4 bases, with 15 bases left in between. This CDR3 has 16 amino acids. Germline CDR1 reads SGHRS; CDR2 reads YFSETQ. The CDR3 is CASSATGAFGANVLTF. In nucleotides, the CDR3 is TGCGCCAGCAGCGCGACAGGAGCGTTCGGGGCCAACGTCCTGACTTTC.

This clonotype was picked up many times. Since a much larger clone is just one base distant, this may be a read error. This chain connects TRBV25-1 to TRBJ1-1; D is ambiguous. Germline values: CDR1 MGHDK, CDR2 SYGVNS. The CDR3 contains 8 residues. The CDR3 loop is CASTEAFF. CDR3 sequence (DNA): TGTGCCAGCACTGAAGCTTTCTTT.

In regard to this clonotype: One end of the junction is discordant with germline, which a read error may explain. V gene TRBV29-1 combines with J gene TRBJ1-5, with 7 bases that match TRBD1. This CDR3 contains 15 residues. Germline CDR1 SQVTM, CDR2 ANQGSEA. The CDR3 bases are TGCAGGGCTACCGCACAGGGGTTAGGCAATCAGCCCCAACATTTT. Amino acids: CRATAQGLGNQPQHF.

This clonotype was seen more than once but under ten times. The J gene is TRBJ1-4, the V gene TRBV20-1, with TRBD1 identical over 7 bases. Germline V gives CDR1 DFQATT, CDR2 SNEGSKA (reference sequence). J was trimmed by 4 bases and V by 7 bases; bases with no gene match: 6. The CDR3 extends over 13 amino acids. CDR3 sequence: CSVLTGSNEKLFF. The CDR3 coding sequence is TGCAGTGTTTTGACAGGGAGTAATGAAAAACTGTTTTTT.